The sequence of this T cell receptor beta chain was determined in a study of identifying expanded T cells in peripheral blood. TCRdb's table, derived via immunoSEQ multiplex PCR, lists solely in-frame clones and lacks some. The sample carries about 110,000 clones, about 88% recorded once. Collection occurred without any documented infections or immune events in donors. V was trimmed by 6 bases and J by 2 bases, leaving 15 bases between them. The germline V gene encodes CDR1 MNHNS and CDR2 SASEGT. The CDR3 is made up of 15 amino acids. The J gene is TRBJ2-3, the V gene TRBV6-1, with a possible D match to TRBD2 (6 bases). The sequence was obtained from a person aged 18 to 75 in good health. Sequenced material: blood. CDR3 in DNA: TGTGCCAGCAGCCCGACTAGTCCCCCCACAGATACGCAGTATTTT. Translation: CASSPTSPPTDTQYF.